This T cell receptor (beta chain) was captured by sequencing in a study of cytomegalovirus exposure and HLA in healthy donors. About this clone: What it binds is not known.

General study results and limits: Segments of the TCR beta V type were, in most cases, productive about 87% or about 30% of the time in an earlier analysis. It was only CMV serostatus that was available as immune exposure information. Later work showed greater clonal expansion in HLA-associated TCR beta chains than in equally common others. Reported performance of the classifier showed diagnosis of cytomegalovirus status with high specificity and sensitivity.

V lost 1 base, J lost 3 bases, and 8 bases stayed unmatched. The CDR3 is made up of 17 amino acids. Germline assignment: CDR1 KGHSH and CDR2 LQKENI. PCR was performed using 60 Vbeta and 13 Jbeta primers. Assay used: immunoSEQ multiplex PCR; TCRdb lists only in-frame clones, some missing. The repertoire includes 150,000 to 200,000 clones, about 90% of them detected once, and roughly 0.24% sits in the top ten. The chain employs TRBV18 and TRBJ2-7; 11 bases line up with TRBD2. The TCR originated in a girl less than two years old in good health and CMV-seronegative. Sequenced sample: PBMCs. The CDR3 sequence is CASSPRLAGLGGYEQYF. For the CDR3, the DNA is TGTGCCAGCTCACCACGACTAGCGGGATTGGGAGGCTACGAGCAGTACTTC. Drawing the rest from reference TRBV18 and TRBJ2-7, the complete variable domain is NAGVMQNPRHLVRRRGQEARLRCSPMKGHSHVYWYRQLPEEGLKFMVYLQKENIIDESGMPKERFSAEFPKEGPSILRIQQVVRGDSAAYFCASSPRLAGLGGYEQYFGPGTRLTVT.